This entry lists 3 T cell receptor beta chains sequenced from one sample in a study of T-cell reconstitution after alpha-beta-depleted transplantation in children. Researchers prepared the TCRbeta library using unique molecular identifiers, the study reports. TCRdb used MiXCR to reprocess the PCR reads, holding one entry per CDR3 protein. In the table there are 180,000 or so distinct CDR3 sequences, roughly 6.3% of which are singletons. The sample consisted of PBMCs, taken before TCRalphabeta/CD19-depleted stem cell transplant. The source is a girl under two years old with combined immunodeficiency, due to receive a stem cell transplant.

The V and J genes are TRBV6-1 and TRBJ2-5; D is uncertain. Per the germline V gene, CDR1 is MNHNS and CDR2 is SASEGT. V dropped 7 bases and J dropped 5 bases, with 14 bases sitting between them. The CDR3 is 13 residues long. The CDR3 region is CASTKPTGETQYF. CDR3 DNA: TGTGCCAGCACCAAACCTACCGGGGAGACCCAGTACTTC.

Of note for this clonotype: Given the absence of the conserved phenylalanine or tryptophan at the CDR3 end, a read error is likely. CDR3 protein: CASSLVTGEAFS. The CDR3 DNA reads TGTGCCAGCAGTTTAGTTACGGGTGAAGCTTTCTCT. V is TRBV12-3 or TRBV12-4 and J is TRBJ1-1; D not certain. V lost 1 base to trimming and J lost 7 bases, with 7 bases between them. This CDR3 has 12 amino acids.

CDR3 DNA: TGCAGTGCTAGCAACGGGACTAGCAGTCAGACCCAGTACTTC. Amino acid sequence: CSASNGTSSQTQYF. This sequence joins TRBV20-1 and TRBJ2-5, with 9 bases identical to TRBD2. Germline lookup yields CDR1 DFQATT and CDR2 SNEGSKA (reference sequence). This CDR3 is built from 14 residues. J gave up 6 bases and V 3 bases, and 8 bases lay outside the gene matches.